Below are 10 T cell receptor beta chains sequenced from a single sample in a study of blood T cell repertoires in COVID-19. Sequencing used immunoSEQ multiplex PCR; TCRdb keeps in-frame clones, though not all of them. The sample contains fewer than 250,000 clones, approximately 86% of which appear only once. Sequencing was performed on peripheral blood. Receptors were obtained from a man aged 60 to 75 with COVID-19, enrolled during active disease.

A remark on this clone: In the same sample, other DNA sequences code for this CDR3. J is TRBJ1-5 and V is TRBV29-1; 8 nucleotides align to TRBD1. J lost 0 bases, V lost 6 bases, and 4 bases had no gene match. Germline CDR1 and CDR2: SQVTM and ANQGSEA. This CDR3 contains 14 residues. CDR3 coding DNA: TGCAGCGTCGCAGGACAGGGTAGCAATCAGCCCCAGCATTTT. Its protein product is CSVAGQGSNQPQHF. Together with reference TRBV29-1 and TRBJ1-5, the CDR3 gives the full variable domain: SAVISQKPSRDICQRGTSLTIQCQVDSQVTMMFWYRQQPGQSLTLIATANQGSEATYESGFVIDKFPISRPNLTFSTLTVSNMSPEDSSIYLCSVAGQGSNQPQHFGDGTRLSIL.

This rearrangement joins TRBV7-9 to TRBJ2-1; D perhaps matches TRBD2 (5 bases). The CDR3 has 14 residues. The V gene's germline CDR1 is SEHNR and CDR2 FQNEAQ (reference sequence). V lost 5 bases, J lost 12 bases, and 20 bases lay in between. As DNA, the CDR3 is TGTGCCAGCAGCCCCGCCGGGCTAGCCATGGTGCAGTTCTTC. This translates into CASSPAGLAMVQFF.

The rearrangement links TRBV7-2 to TRBJ1-1; weak D call: TRBD1 (5 bases). The CDR3 contains 14 residues. Per the germline V gene, CDR1 is SGHTA and CDR2 is FQGNSA. Trimming cost V 5 bases and J 6 bases, with 16 bases left between them. The CDR3 bases are TGTGCCAGCAGCCCCTGGGGGGTGAGAGCTGAAGCTTTCTTT. It translates to CASSPWGVRAEAFF.

This rearrangement joins TRBV5-4 to TRBJ1-2; D is possibly TRBD1 (6 bases). V shed 1 base and J shed 0 bases, with 7 bases lying between them. CDR1 is SGHNT and CDR2 is YYREEE in the germline V gene (reference sequence). This CDR3 region has 14 residues. CDR3 sequence (DNA): TGTGCCAGCAGCTTGTGGGGGCCTAACTATGGCTACACCTTC. Translation gives CASSLWGPNYGYTF.

CDR3 sequence: CASSFRPGQGRPGNTIYF. The CDR3 DNA reads as TGCGCCAGCAGCTTCCGACCGGGACAGGGTCGACCTGGAAACACCATATATTTT. The rearrangement uses TRBV5-1 and TRBJ1-3, with 9 bases matching TRBD1. Germline trimming cut 2 bases from V and 2 bases from J; bases unmatched to any gene: 11. Per germline, CDR1 SGHRS and CDR2 YFSETQ. The CDR3 extends over 18 amino acids.

This clone is a singleton in its sample. This chain links TRBV9 with TRBJ2-7; 10 bases are shared with TRBD2. The CDR3 totals 15 residues. V dropped 4 bases and J dropped 5; count of bases not matched to a gene: 9. The germline CDR1 and CDR2 sequences are SGDLS and YYNGEE. CDR3: CASSSGSSGRDEQYF. CDR3 sequence (DNA): TGTGCCAGCAGCTCAGGGAGCAGCGGGAGGGACGAGCAGTACTTC.

This chain uses TRBV7-2 with TRBJ2-7; 8 nucleotides line up with TRBD1. Trimming took 5 bases from V and 2 from J; bases not matched to a gene: 5. CDR3 length: 14 amino acids. Per the germline V gene, CDR1 is SGHTA and CDR2 is FQGNSA. The CDR3 DNA reads TGTGCCAGCAGCCATGGGACAGGACCCTACGAGCAGTACTTC. Translated, it gives CASSHGTGPYEQYF.

This chain joins TRBV4-3 and TRBJ1-2, with 7 nucleotides matching TRBD1. This CDR3 spans 15 amino acids. V was pared by 1 base and J by 4 bases, with 6 bases of the junction left unmatched. Germline values: CDR1 LGHNA, CDR2 YSLEER. This chain's CDR3 is CASSQGTGSIYGYTF. CDR3 in DNA: TGCGCCAGCAGCCAAGGGACAGGTTCAATCTATGGCTACACCTTC.

A word on this clone: Other DNA sequences in this specimen translate into the identical CDR3. The chain carries TRBV2 and TRBJ2-2, with TRBD1 matching over 7 bases. Per the germline V gene, CDR1 is SNHLY and CDR2 is FYNNEI. V was pared by 5 bases and J by 1 base, with 1 base of the junction left unmatched. The CDR3 contains 14 residues. Here the CDR3 DNA reads TGTGCCAGCAGTCGACAGGGGAACACCGGGGAGCTGTTTTTT. It yields the protein CASSRQGNTGELFF.

The chain links TRBV5-1 to TRBJ1-1; no definite D call. Trimming took off 3 bases at V and 6 bases at J, with 9 bases between the two ends. CDR1 SGHRS and CDR2 YFSETQ come from the germline V gene. The CDR3 spans 12 residues. The CDR3 protein is CASSSTDSEAFF. The CDR3 coding sequence is TGCGCCAGCAGCTCGACGGACTCTGAAGCTTTCTTT. Full variable domain (outside the CDR3, taken from reference TRBV5-1 and TRBJ1-1): KAGVTQTPRYLIKTRGQQVTLSCSPISGHRSVSWYQQTPGQGLQFLFEYFSETQRNKGNFPGRFSGRQFSNSRSEMNVSTLELGDSALYLCASSSTDSEAFFGQGTRLTVV.